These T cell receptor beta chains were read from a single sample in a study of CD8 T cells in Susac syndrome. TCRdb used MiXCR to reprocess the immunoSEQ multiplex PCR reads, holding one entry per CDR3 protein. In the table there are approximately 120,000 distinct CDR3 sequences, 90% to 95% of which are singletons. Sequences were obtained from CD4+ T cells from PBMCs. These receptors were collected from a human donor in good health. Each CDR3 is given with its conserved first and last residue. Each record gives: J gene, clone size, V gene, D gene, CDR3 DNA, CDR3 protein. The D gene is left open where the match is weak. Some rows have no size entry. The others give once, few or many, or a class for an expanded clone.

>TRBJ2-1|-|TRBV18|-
TGTGCCAGCTCACCACCGGCCCCGTCCAACGGTTTCTTC
CASSPPAPSNGFF
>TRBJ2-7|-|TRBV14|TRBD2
TGTGCCAGCAGTCCCGGGACTGGGAGGGGCTCCTACGAGCAGTACTTC
CASSPGTGRGSYEQYF
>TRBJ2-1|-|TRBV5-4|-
TGTGCCAGCAGCTTGGAAGGGAATTGGAATGAGCAGTTCTTC
CASSLEGNWNEQFF
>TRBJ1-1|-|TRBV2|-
TGTGCCAGCAGTGACCTGGTTCGCACTGAAGCTTTCTTT
CASSDLVRTEAFF
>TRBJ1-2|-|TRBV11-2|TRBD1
TGTGCCAGCAGCACCGACAGGGGGCAAGGCTACACCTTC
CASSTDRGQGYTF
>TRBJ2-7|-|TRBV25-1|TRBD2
TGTGCCAGCAGTGACCCGGCTAGCGGGAGCTACGAGCAGTACTTC
CASSDPASGSYEQYF
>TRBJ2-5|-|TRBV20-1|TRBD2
TGCAGTGGGGAGCGGGAGGGGCAAGAGACCCAGTACTTC
CSGEREGQETQYF
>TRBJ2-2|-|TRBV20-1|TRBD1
TGCAGTGCTCCACTTCAGGGGGCGTCCGGGGAGCTGTTTTTT
CSAPLQGASGELFF
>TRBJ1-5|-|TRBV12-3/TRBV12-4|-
TGTGCCAGCAGACCCGACCATAGCAATCAGCCCCAGCATTTT
CASRPDHSNQPQHF
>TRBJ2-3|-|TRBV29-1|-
TGCAGCGTTGAAGAAGGAAAAGATACGCAGTATTTT
CSVEEGKDTQYF
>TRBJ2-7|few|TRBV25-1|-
TGTGCCAGCAGGTCGACAGGAGGGGGGGAGCAGTACTTC
CASRSTGGGEQYF
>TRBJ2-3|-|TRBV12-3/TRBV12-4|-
TGTGCCACTCACCCTGGGACAGATACGCAGTATTTT
CATHPGTDTQYF
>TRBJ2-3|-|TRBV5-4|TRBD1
TGTGCCAGCAGGACCGGGACAGACACAGATACGCAGTATTTT
CASRTGTDTDTQYF
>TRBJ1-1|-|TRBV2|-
TGTGCCAGCAGTGATTTAGGGGAGGACACTGAAGCTTTCTTT
CASSDLGEDTEAFF
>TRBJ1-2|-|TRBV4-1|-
TGCGCCAGCAGCCAACCTTGGACGGGCTACACCTTC
CASSQPWTGYTF
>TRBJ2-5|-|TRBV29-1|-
TGCAGCGTTGAAGCTGGGGGAGAGACCCAGTACTTC
CSVEAGGETQYF
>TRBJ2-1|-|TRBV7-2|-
TGTGCCAGCTCCCGAATCGGGGGGCGGTTCTCCAATGAGCAGTTCTTC
CASSRIGGRFSNEQFF
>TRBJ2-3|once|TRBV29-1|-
TGCAGCGTTGAAGATGTGGAGTTAGCAGATACGCAGTATTTT
CSVEDVELADTQYF
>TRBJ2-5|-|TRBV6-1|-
TGTGCCAGCAGTGGCGGGACAGCAGAGACCCAGTACTTC
CASSGGTAETQYF
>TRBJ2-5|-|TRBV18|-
TGTGCCAGCTCACTGGCGGGACGGGAGACCCAGTACTTC
CASSLAGRETQYF
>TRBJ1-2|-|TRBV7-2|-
TGTGCCAGCAGCTTAAGGGAGGGACCCGAGGGCTATGGCTACACCTTC
CASSLREGPEGYGYTF
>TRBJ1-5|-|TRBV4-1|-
TGCGCCAGCAGCCAAGATAGACAGCTTCGCAATCAGCCCCAGCATTTT
CASSQDRQLRNQPQHF
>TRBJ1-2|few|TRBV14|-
TGTGCCAGCAGCCGGACGGGGGAATATGGCTACACCTTC
CASSRTGEYGYTF